This TCR beta chain was observed in a study of memory CD4+ T cells and cytomegalovirus serostatus. Turning to the study itself: Donors were healthy Belgian adults, 9 CMV seropositive and some 24 seronegative. Points from the study as a whole: About two fifths of the roughly 150 known CMV-associated TCRbeta sequences appeared in CD4+ memory. Suggested: most of the CMV-linked TCR signature lies in CD4+ memory cells.

Trimming took off 5 bases at V and 0 bases at J, with 11 bases between the two ends. The CDR3 is 14 residues long. The germline V gene has CDR1 MNHEY and CDR2 SVGAGI. To note about this clone: Its antigen is not identified.

TCRdb keeps only in-frame clones here, not all; method: immunoSEQ multiplex PCR. This table holds about 38,000 clones, around 79% found once. The sort gate was single viable CD3+CD4+CD8-CD45RO+ cells for memory CD4+ T cells. The sample was memory CD4+ T cells from blood. The clonotype was recovered from an adult in good health and CMV-seropositive. V is TRBV6-5 and J is TRBJ2-7, with unresolved D. The CDR3 DNA reads as TGTGCCAGCAGTCGAACAGCGAGCTCCTACGAGCAGTACTTC. This encodes CASSRTASSYEQYF.